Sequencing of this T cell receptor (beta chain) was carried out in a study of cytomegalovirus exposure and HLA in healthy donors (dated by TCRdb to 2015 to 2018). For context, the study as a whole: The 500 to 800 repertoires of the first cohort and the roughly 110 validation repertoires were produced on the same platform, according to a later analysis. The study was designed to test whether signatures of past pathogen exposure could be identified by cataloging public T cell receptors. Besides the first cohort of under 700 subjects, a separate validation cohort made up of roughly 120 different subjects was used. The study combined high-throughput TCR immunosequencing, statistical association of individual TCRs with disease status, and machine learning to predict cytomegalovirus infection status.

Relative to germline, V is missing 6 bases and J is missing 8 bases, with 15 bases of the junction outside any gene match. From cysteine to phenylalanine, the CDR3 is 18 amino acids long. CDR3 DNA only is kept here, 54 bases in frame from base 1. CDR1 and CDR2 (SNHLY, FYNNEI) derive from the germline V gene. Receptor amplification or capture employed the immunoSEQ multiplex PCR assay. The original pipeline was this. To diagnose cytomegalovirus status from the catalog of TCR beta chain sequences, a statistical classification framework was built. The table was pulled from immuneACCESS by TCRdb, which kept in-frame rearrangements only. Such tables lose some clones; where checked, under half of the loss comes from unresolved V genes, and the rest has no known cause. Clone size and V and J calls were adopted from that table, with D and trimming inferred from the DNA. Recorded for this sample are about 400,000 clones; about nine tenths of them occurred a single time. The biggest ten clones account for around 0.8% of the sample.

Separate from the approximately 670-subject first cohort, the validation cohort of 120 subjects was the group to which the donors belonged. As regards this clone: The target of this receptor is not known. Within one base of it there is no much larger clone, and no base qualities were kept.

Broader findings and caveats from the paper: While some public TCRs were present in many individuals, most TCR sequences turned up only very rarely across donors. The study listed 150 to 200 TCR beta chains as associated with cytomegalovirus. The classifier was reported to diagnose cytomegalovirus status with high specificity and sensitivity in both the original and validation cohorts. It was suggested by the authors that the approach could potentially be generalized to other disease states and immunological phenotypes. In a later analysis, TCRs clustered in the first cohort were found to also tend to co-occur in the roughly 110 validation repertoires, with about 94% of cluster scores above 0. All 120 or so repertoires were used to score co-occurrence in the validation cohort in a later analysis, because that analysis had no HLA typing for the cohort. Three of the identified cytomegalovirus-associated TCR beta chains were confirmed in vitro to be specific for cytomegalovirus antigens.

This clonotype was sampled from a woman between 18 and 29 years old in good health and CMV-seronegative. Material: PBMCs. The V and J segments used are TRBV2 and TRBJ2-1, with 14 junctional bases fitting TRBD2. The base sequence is TGTGCCAGCAGATTGGGACTAGCGGGAGTTTTTCTTGGCGATGAGCAGTTCTTC. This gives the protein CASRLGLAGVFLGDEQFF.